Below are 2 T cell receptor beta chains sequenced from a single sample in a study of response to subunit inactivated influenza vaccine. MiXCR was run by TCRdb on the RT-PCR reads, yielding one entry per CDR3 protein. Of about 480,000 distinct CDR3 sequences listed, approximately 11% were seen once; the top ten hold approximately 12%. The sequences come from PBMCs from blood, collected roughly 47 days after vaccination. These receptors were taken from a man aged 45-65 years who received an inactivated influenza vaccine.

The chain is built from TRBV6-2 or TRBV6-3 and TRBJ2-3, with 7 bases identical to TRBD2. This CDR3 is 17 amino acids long. The V gene end was trimmed by 4 bases and the J gene end by 2 bases; junction bases not matched to a gene: 12. Per the germline V gene, CDR1 is MNHEY and CDR2 is SVGEGT. The CDR3 reads CASSSHERGPSTDTQYF. The CDR3 nucleotides read TGTGCCAGCAGTTCCCACGAGCGGGGCCCTTCCACAGATACGCAGTATTTT.

This clonotype was detected many times. This rearrangement joins TRBV11-2 to TRBJ2-5; 7 bases are shared with TRBD1. This CDR3 has 20 amino acids. The V segment lost 5 bases and the J segment 3 bases; nucleotides outside the gene matches: 24. The germline V gene encodes CDR1 SGHAT and CDR2 FQNNGV. In nucleotides, the CDR3 is TGTGCCAGCAGCCCTCTGGGGATGGGGGACAGCCGGTATGGTGAAGAGACCCAGTACTTC. It encodes CASSPLGMGDSRYGEETQYF.